A selection of T cell receptor beta chains follows, all from one sample in a study of blood T cell repertoires in COVID-19. The protocol was immunoSEQ multiplex PCR, while the TCRdb copy is restricted to in-frame clones and leaves out a portion. The table lists about 330,000 clones, around 87% of them singletons. What was sequenced was PBMCs or T cells enriched from blood (not recorded which). The receptors shown here come from a woman between 25 and 40 years old who had recovered from COVID-19. Each CDR3 is given with its conserved first and last residue. Each record gives: clone size, D gene, V gene, J gene, CDR3 DNA, CDR3 protein. D genes are given only for firm matches. Clone size is shown for a subset of rows, as once, few, many or a class of expanded clone.

abundance: few; d_gene: -; v_gene: TRBV4-1; j_gene: TRBJ2-2; CDR3nt: TGCGCCAGCAGCCCAATATTAAGGGGCGGGGAGCTGTTTTTT; CDR3aa: CASSPILRGGELFF
abundance: -; d_gene: -; v_gene: TRBV11-2; j_gene: TRBJ2-7; CDR3nt: TGTGCCAGCAGCTTAGATCTCAGCTCCTACGAGCAGTACTTC; CDR3aa: CASSLDLSSYEQYF
abundance: -; d_gene: -; v_gene: TRBV14; j_gene: TRBJ1-2; CDR3nt: TGTGCCAGCAGCCCAGGGGCCCTAGGTGGCTACACCTTC; CDR3aa: CASSPGALGGYTF
abundance: -; d_gene: TRBD2; v_gene: TRBV19; j_gene: TRBJ2-2; CDR3nt: TGTGCCAGTAGTACCCTCCGACTAGCGGGGGGGCGGTTAGGAACCGGGGAGCTGTTTTTT; CDR3aa: CASSTLRLAGGRLGTGELFF
abundance: few; d_gene: -; v_gene: TRBV6-5; j_gene: TRBJ1-5; CDR3nt: TGTGCCAGCAGCCACAGGTACAATCAGCCCCAGCATTTT; CDR3aa: CASSHRYNQPQHF
abundance: -; d_gene: TRBD1; v_gene: TRBV28; j_gene: TRBJ2-7; CDR3nt: TGTGCCAGCACGACCGGGACAGGGAGATACGAGCAGTACTTC; CDR3aa: CASTTGTGRYEQYF
abundance: -; d_gene: -; v_gene: TRBV5-1; j_gene: TRBJ1-1; CDR3nt: TGCGCCAGCAGCTTGGACGGGTACAACACTGAAGCTTTCTTT; CDR3aa: CASSLDGYNTEAFF
abundance: -; d_gene: -; v_gene: TRBV4-3; j_gene: TRBJ1-1; CDR3nt: TGCGCCAGCAGCCAAGATGCTCGAGGGGGAACTGAAGCTTTCTTT; CDR3aa: CASSQDARGGTEAFF
abundance: -; d_gene: TRBD1; v_gene: TRBV10-3; j_gene: TRBJ1-4; CDR3nt: TGTGCCATCAGTGAGGGGACAGGGTATGAAAAACTGTTTTTT; CDR3aa: CAISEGTGYEKLFF
abundance: -; d_gene: TRBD1; v_gene: TRBV7-9; j_gene: TRBJ1-2; CDR3nt: TGTGCCAGCAGCTTTGAGGGGGCCGACTATGGCTACACCTTC; CDR3aa: CASSFEGADYGYTF
abundance: many; d_gene: -; v_gene: TRBV21-1; j_gene: TRBJ1-1; CDR3nt: TGTGCCAGCAACTCGACAGGGGAAGACACTGAAGCTTTCTTT; CDR3aa: CASNSTGEDTEAFF
abundance: -; d_gene: -; v_gene: TRBV13; j_gene: TRBJ1-1; CDR3nt: TGTGCCAGCAGCGCCAGACAGGAGTCGAACACTGAAGCTTTCTTT; CDR3aa: CASSARQESNTEAFF
abundance: -; d_gene: -; v_gene: TRBV5-4; j_gene: TRBJ1-6; CDR3nt: TGTGCCAGCAGCTTGGAGGGGAGGAGAGGGGCCTCACCCCTCCACTTT; CDR3aa: CASSLEGRRGASPLHF
abundance: -; d_gene: -; v_gene: TRBV19; j_gene: TRBJ1-2; CDR3nt: TGTGCAACCAACCCGGGACAAGCTTACTATGGCTACACCTTC; CDR3aa: CATNPGQAYYGYTF
abundance: few; d_gene: TRBD2; v_gene: TRBV20-1; j_gene: TRBJ2-1; CDR3nt: TGCAGTGCTAGTCGGCTAGCGGGGGTCTCCTACAATGAGCAGTTCTTC; CDR3aa: CSASRLAGVSYNEQFF
abundance: -; d_gene: TRBD1; v_gene: TRBV28; j_gene: TRBJ1-5; CDR3nt: TGTGCCAGCAGTTCAGGGGGCGACCAGCCCCAGCATTTT; CDR3aa: CASSSGGDQPQHF
abundance: -; d_gene: -; v_gene: TRBV1; j_gene: TRBJ1-5; CDR3nt: TGCACCAGCAGCCAAGAGACCCGCGGGGGCGGTAGCAATCAGCCCCAGCATTTT; CDR3aa: CTSSQETRGGGSNQPQHF
abundance: -; d_gene: TRBD1; v_gene: TRBV7-8; j_gene: TRBJ2-5; CDR3nt: TGTGCCAGCAGCTTGGCCGGGACAGGGGGACGAGAGACCCAGTACTTC; CDR3aa: CASSLAGTGGRETQYF
abundance: -; d_gene: TRBD1; v_gene: TRBV5-1; j_gene: TRBJ1-2; CDR3nt: TGCGCCAGCAGCCCCCGGACAGGGAATGCTAACTATGGCTACACCTTC; CDR3aa: CASSPRTGNANYGYTF
abundance: few; d_gene: -; v_gene: TRBV5-1; j_gene: TRBJ2-3; CDR3nt: TGCGCCAGCAGCTTGGTAGGGAGCAACACTCCTAGCACAGATACGCAGTATTTT; CDR3aa: CASSLVGSNTPSTDTQYF
abundance: -; d_gene: -; v_gene: TRBV18; j_gene: TRBJ1-5; CDR3nt: TGTGCCAGCTCACTACAGGGCGATCAGCCCCAGCATTTT; CDR3aa: CASSLQGDQPQHF
abundance: once; d_gene: TRBD1; v_gene: TRBV30; j_gene: TRBJ1-1; CDR3nt: TGTGCCTGGAGTTTCACCAGAGGGGGCCAAACTGAAGCTTTCTTT; CDR3aa: CAWSFTRGGQTEAFF
abundance: few; d_gene: -; v_gene: TRBV7-2; j_gene: TRBJ1-5; CDR3nt: TGTGCCAGCAGCTTAGGTCGTCAGAATAATCAGCCCCAGCATTTT; CDR3aa: CASSLGRQNNQPQHF
abundance: -; d_gene: TRBD1; v_gene: TRBV5-6; j_gene: TRBJ2-7; CDR3nt: TGTGCCAGCAGCTCTGGGACAGGGTCCTACGAGCAGTACTTC; CDR3aa: CASSSGTGSYEQYF
abundance: few; d_gene: -; v_gene: TRBV19; j_gene: TRBJ1-5; CDR3nt: TGTGCCAGTAGGGGGCCCCACCGAGGCAATCAGCCCCAGCATTTT; CDR3aa: CASRGPHRGNQPQHF
abundance: once; d_gene: TRBD1; v_gene: TRBV7-9; j_gene: TRBJ2-3; CDR3nt: TGTGCCAGCAGCCTCGGACAGGGGGCTGAAGGGGCCGCCACAGATACGCAGTATTTT; CDR3aa: CASSLGQGAEGAATDTQYF
abundance: -; d_gene: -; v_gene: TRBV27; j_gene: TRBJ2-3; CDR3nt: TGTGCCAGCAGTCCCGGACTTGGCACAGATACGCAGTATTTT; CDR3aa: CASSPGLGTDTQYF
abundance: few; d_gene: TRBD1; v_gene: TRBV28; j_gene: TRBJ1-6; CDR3nt: TGTGCCAGCAGTGAGGACAGGGAGAATTCACCCCTCCACTTT; CDR3aa: CASSEDRENSPLHF
abundance: -; d_gene: -; v_gene: TRBV7-8; j_gene: TRBJ1-6; CDR3nt: TGTGCCAGCAGCCCCACACGGGCAGGGTCAGGCCAACCCCTCCACTTT; CDR3aa: CASSPTRAGSGQPLHF
abundance: -; d_gene: -; v_gene: TRBV3-1/TRBV3-2; j_gene: TRBJ2-3; CDR3nt: TGTGCCAGCAGCTACCGGGGTAGCACAGATACGCAGTATTTT; CDR3aa: CASSYRGSTDTQYF
abundance: -; d_gene: -; v_gene: TRBV15; j_gene: TRBJ1-2; CDR3nt: TGTGCCACCAGCAGAGCCGTCGGGGGCTACACCTTC; CDR3aa: CATSRAVGGYTF
abundance: -; d_gene: TRBD1; v_gene: TRBV7-2; j_gene: TRBJ1-6; CDR3nt: TGTGCCAGCAGCGCCCCCGGACAGGGTAATTCACCCCTCCACTTT; CDR3aa: CASSAPGQGNSPLHF
abundance: -; d_gene: TRBD1; v_gene: TRBV7-9; j_gene: TRBJ1-2; CDR3nt: TGTGCCAGCAGTTCCTTTTCGCAGGGGGTGGACGGCTACACCTTC; CDR3aa: CASSSFSQGVDGYTF
abundance: -; d_gene: -; v_gene: TRBV12-3/TRBV12-4; j_gene: TRBJ1-1; CDR3nt: TGTGCCAGCAGTTTCGGCAGGGACACTGAAGCTTTCTTT; CDR3aa: CASSFGRDTEAFF
abundance: -; d_gene: TRBD1; v_gene: TRBV10-1; j_gene: TRBJ2-7; CDR3nt: TGCGCCAGCAGTGCTATAGCTGACAGGGGCCACGAGCAGTACTTC; CDR3aa: CASSAIADRGHEQYF
abundance: once; d_gene: -; v_gene: TRBV29-1; j_gene: TRBJ2-3; CDR3nt: TGCAGCGTTGTCAGGGAAACGGATACGCAGTATTTT; CDR3aa: CSVVRETDTQYF
abundance: -; d_gene: -; v_gene: TRBV28; j_gene: TRBJ1-4; CDR3nt: TGTGCCAGCACGGTCCCAGGGGAAAAACTGTTTTTT; CDR3aa: CASTVPGEKLFF
abundance: few; d_gene: TRBD2; v_gene: TRBV18; j_gene: TRBJ2-1; CDR3nt: TGTGCCAGCTCACCGGGGACTAGTGCTTTAGATGAGCAGTTCTTC; CDR3aa: CASSPGTSALDEQFF
abundance: -; d_gene: -; v_gene: TRBV19; j_gene: TRBJ1-5; CDR3nt: TGTGCCAGTAGTATAGTAAACTGGGGGGGGAATCAGCCCCAGCATTTT; CDR3aa: CASSIVNWGGNQPQHF
abundance: -; d_gene: -; v_gene: TRBV19; j_gene: TRBJ1-1; CDR3nt: TGTGCCAGTAGGGGCCCTACAGGGTACACTGAAGCTTTCTTT; CDR3aa: CASRGPTGYTEAFF
abundance: -; d_gene: -; v_gene: TRBV28; j_gene: TRBJ1-4; CDR3nt: TGTGCCAGCAGTTTAGGTGGAACAGCTAATGAAAAACTGTTTTTT; CDR3aa: CASSLGGTANEKLFF
abundance: -; d_gene: -; v_gene: TRBV30; j_gene: TRBJ1-3; CDR3nt: TGTGCCTGGAGTGTAAGGGGTTCAGCTGGAAACACCATATATTTT; CDR3aa: CAWSVRGSAGNTIYF
abundance: -; d_gene: -; v_gene: TRBV4-1; j_gene: TRBJ1-1; CDR3nt: TGCGCCAGCAGCCGGAAACGACCGGGACACATCCTGAACACTGAAGCTTTCTTT; CDR3aa: CASSRKRPGHILNTEAFF
abundance: -; d_gene: -; v_gene: TRBV30; j_gene: TRBJ1-6; CDR3nt: TGTGCCTGGAGTTCTAATCTGGGAGATGTTCCCCTCCACTTT; CDR3aa: CAWSSNLGDVPLHF
abundance: -; d_gene: -; v_gene: TRBV4-3; j_gene: TRBJ1-2; CDR3nt: TGCGCCAGCAGCCAACACACAGGGCCCAACTATGGCTACACCTTC; CDR3aa: CASSQHTGPNYGYTF
abundance: -; d_gene: -; v_gene: TRBV7-3; j_gene: TRBJ1-1; CDR3nt: TGTGCCAGCAGCTTGGGCACCCACACTGAAGCTTTCTTT; CDR3aa: CASSLGTHTEAFF
abundance: -; d_gene: -; v_gene: TRBV5-5; j_gene: TRBJ1-6; CDR3nt: TGTGCCAGCAGCTTGGCCCGGTTTGCTGTCTCCTATAATTCACCCCTCCACTTT; CDR3aa: CASSLARFAVSYNSPLHF
abundance: once; d_gene: TRBD1; v_gene: TRBV6-5; j_gene: TRBJ2-3; CDR3nt: TGTGCCAGCAGTCGACAGGGTCAGGATACGCAGTATTTT; CDR3aa: CASSRQGQDTQYF
abundance: -; d_gene: TRBD1; v_gene: TRBV6-1; j_gene: TRBJ2-7; CDR3nt: TGTGCCAGCAGTGACCCGACAGGGGGCAACTACTACGAGCAGTACTTC; CDR3aa: CASSDPTGGNYYEQYF
abundance: -; d_gene: -; v_gene: TRBV5-4; j_gene: TRBJ1-1; CDR3nt: TGTGCCAGCAGCTTGGAAAGAGCATTGAACACTGAAGCTTTCTTT; CDR3aa: CASSLERALNTEAFF
abundance: -; d_gene: TRBD1; v_gene: TRBV5-1; j_gene: TRBJ2-7; CDR3nt: TGCGCCAGCAGAACCGGGACAGAGACGACCGAGCAGTACTTC; CDR3aa: CASRTGTETTEQYF
abundance: -; d_gene: TRBD1; v_gene: TRBV6-5; j_gene: TRBJ1-2; CDR3nt: TGTGCCAGCAGGGGGACAGGCCGGTCGTATGGCTACACCTTC; CDR3aa: CASRGTGRSYGYTF
abundance: -; d_gene: TRBD1; v_gene: TRBV28; j_gene: TRBJ1-1; CDR3nt: TGTGCCAGCAGTTTAGAGGCCCCAGGGGGCCGAACTGACACTGAAGCTTTCTTT; CDR3aa: CASSLEAPGGRTDTEAFF
abundance: -; d_gene: -; v_gene: TRBV30; j_gene: TRBJ1-5; CDR3nt: TGTGCCTGGAGTAAAAAGGGGTCAAAGCCCCAGCATTTT; CDR3aa: CAWSKKGSKPQHF
abundance: -; d_gene: TRBD2; v_gene: TRBV7-8; j_gene: TRBJ2-1; CDR3nt: TGTGCCAGCAGCTTAAACCGACTAGCGGCCACAGGTGAGCAGTTCTTC; CDR3aa: CASSLNRLAATGEQFF
abundance: once; d_gene: -; v_gene: TRBV5-4; j_gene: TRBJ2-5; CDR3nt: TGTGCCAGCAGCTTGGCGCCAGGTGGGGAGACCCAGTACTTC; CDR3aa: CASSLAPGGETQYF
abundance: -; d_gene: -; v_gene: TRBV5-8; j_gene: TRBJ2-2; CDR3nt: TGTGCCAGCAGCTTTCGCGGCGCGGGGGAGCTGTTTTTT; CDR3aa: CASSFRGAGELFF
abundance: -; d_gene: TRBD1; v_gene: TRBV6-5; j_gene: TRBJ1-1; CDR3nt: TGTGCCAGCAGTTACGGCCGGACAGGGGAAATTGAAGCTTTCTTT; CDR3aa: CASSYGRTGEIEAFF
abundance: -; d_gene: -; v_gene: TRBV29-1; j_gene: TRBJ2-7; CDR3nt: TGCAGCGTTCTTACTGTGCTCTCCTACGAGCAGTACTTC; CDR3aa: CSVLTVLSYEQYF
abundance: -; d_gene: -; v_gene: TRBV15; j_gene: TRBJ1-5; CDR3nt: TGTGCCACCAGCAGAGTCACAGTGGATCAGCCCCAGCATTTT; CDR3aa: CATSRVTVDQPQHF